What follows are 31 T cell receptor beta chains derived from one specimen sequenced in a study of cytomegalovirus exposure and HLA in healthy donors. Only in-frame clones appear in the TCRdb table, and some are missing; sequencing was by immunoSEQ multiplex PCR. The table lists about 160,000 clones, around 96% of them singletons. The sequencing input was PBMCs. All receptors derive from a woman between 18 and 29 years old in good health and CMV-seronegative.

In this sample, this clone turned up once. The chain links TRBV9 to TRBJ2-3; 12 positions agree with TRBD2. The CDR3 loop spans 17 amino acids. Germline assignment: CDR1 SGDLS and CDR2 YYNGEE. V dropped 4 bases and J dropped 2; count of bases not matched to a gene: 8. For the CDR3, the DNA is TGTGCCAGCAGCTCCCGGACTAGCGGGGCGTACACAGATACGCAGTATTTT. Encoded protein: CASSSRTSGAYTDTQYF.

The V and J genes are TRBV7-9 and TRBJ2-7; 8 bases agree with TRBD1. Germline CDR1 and CDR2: SEHNR and FQNEAQ (reference sequence). CDR3 length: 14 amino acids. V was clipped by 5 bases and J by 0 bases; unmatched bases: 3. CDR3 residues: CASSGGQASYEQYF. The CDR3, as DNA: TGTGCCAGCAGCGGGGGACAGGCCTCCTACGAGCAGTACTTC.

This chain connects TRBV4-1 to TRBJ1-5; no definite D call. The CDR3 runs to 13 residues. V lost 1 base to trimming and J lost 6 bases, with 7 bases between them. In germline, CDR1 is MGHRA, CDR2 YSYEKL. The CDR3 DNA follows: TGCGCCAGCAGCCAAGCCGCGGCTCAGCCCCAGCATTTT. The encoded protein is CASSQAAAQPQHF.

The V call is TRBV4-2, the J call TRBJ2-1; the match to TRBD1 covers 7 bases. V lost 0 bases to trimming and J lost 2 bases; unmatched junction nucleotides: 4. From germline, CDR1 is LGHNA and CDR2 YNFKEQ. The length of the CDR3 is 16 residues. The CDR3 sequence: CASSQDVRGPYNEQFF. CDR3 DNA sequence: TGTGCCAGCAGCCAAGATGTAAGGGGGCCCTACAATGAGCAGTTCTTC.

V is TRBV5-6 and J is TRBJ1-1; 7 nucleotides match TRBD1. CDR1 SGHDT and CDR2 YYEEEE come from the germline V gene. CDR3 length: 16 residues. With 2 bases clipped from V and 0 bases from J, the junction kept 7 bases outside the gene matches. Written as DNA, the CDR3 is TGTGCCAGCAGCTTCCGGACCGGGACAGTGAACACTGAAGCTTTCTTT. Its protein product is CASSFRTGTVNTEAFF.

CDR3 sequence reads: CASSYRGGTGFDEQFF. In DNA form, the CDR3 reads TGTGCCAGCAGTTATAGAGGCGGGACAGGGTTCGATGAGCAGTTCTTC. This chain links TRBV7-8 with TRBJ2-1; 9 positions match TRBD1. The CDR3 spans 16 residues. From germline, CDR1 is SGHVS and CDR2 FQNEAQ. The V segment lost 6 bases and the J segment 8 bases; nucleotides outside the gene matches: 14. Full variable domain (remainder filled in from reference TRBV7-8 and TRBJ2-1): GAGVSQSPRYKVAKRGQDVALRCDPISGHVSLFWYQQALGQGPEFLTYFQNEAQLDKSGLPSDRFFAERPEGSVSTLKIQRTQQEDSAVYLCASSYRGGTGFDEQFFGPGTRLTVL.

V is TRBV9 and J is TRBJ2-1; D is possibly TRBD2 (6 bases). The germline CDR1 and CDR2 sequences are SGDLS and YYNGEE. The CDR3 sequence is 14 residues long. V was cut by 7 bases and J by 6 bases, with 17 bases left in between. The CDR3 nucleotides are TGTGCCAGCGGAAACCGGGACTTCCCCAATGAGCAGTTCTTC. Its translation is CASGNRDFPNEQFF. The whole variable domain, remainder taken from reference TRBV9 and TRBJ2-1, is DSGVTQTPKHLITATGQRVTLRCSPRSGDLSVYWYQQSLDQGLQFLIQYYNGEERAKGNILERFSAQQFPDLHSELNLSSLELGDSALYFCASGNRDFPNEQFFGPGTRLTVL.

The chain is built from TRBV10-3 and TRBJ1-2, with D maybe TRBD1 (6 bases). Germline V gene sequence: CDR1 ENHRY, CDR2 SYGVKD. V lost 8 bases to trimming and J lost 9 bases, with 19 bases between them. The CDR3 loop spans 13 amino acids. CDR3 sequence (DNA): TGTGCCATCGGGACAAAGCAGTGGGACCGCTACACCTTC. It translates to CAIGTKQWDRYTF.

The rearrangement joins TRBV5-4 to TRBJ1-2; maybe TRBD1 (5 bases). CDR1 and CDR2 from the germline V gene are SGHNT and YYREEE (reference sequence). V lost 0 bases, J lost 10 bases, and 13 bases lay in between. The CDR3 spans 13 residues. In DNA, the CDR3 is TGTGCCAGCAGCTTGGTTTCGACAGCCTACTACACCTTC. Translating gives CASSLVSTAYYTF.

V usage is TRBV28 and J usage is TRBJ2-5; weak D call: TRBD2 (6 bases). From germline, CDR1 is MDHEN and CDR2 SYDVKM. V was cut by 7 bases and J by 4 bases, with 16 bases left in between. This CDR3 is built from 14 residues. Here the CDR3 reads CASKSGPRGETQYF. Here the CDR3 DNA reads TGTGCCAGCAAGAGCGGGCCCCGGGGAGAGACCCAGTACTTC.

As concerns this clone: The sample holds other DNA sequences that translate to the same CDR3. The J gene is TRBJ1-1, the V gene TRBV6-5; the D is unclear. V was clipped by 1 base and J by 3 bases, with 6 bases between them. From germline, CDR1 is MNHEY and CDR2 SVGAGI. This CDR3 contains 13 residues. CDR3 nucleotide sequence: TGTGCCAGCAGTTACTTCGGGGACACTGAAGCTTTCTTT. This encodes CASSYFGDTEAFF.

V usage is TRBV6-1 and J usage is TRBJ1-5, with 8 bases that match TRBD1. The CDR3 loop spans 17 amino acids. Germline-derived CDR1 and CDR2 are MNHNS and SASEGT. J gave up 1 base and V 4 bases, and 9 bases lay outside the gene matches. In nucleotides, the CDR3 is TGTGCCAGCAGTGCTATCGACAGGGGCTCGAGCAATCAGCCCCAGCATTTT. Protein: CASSAIDRGSSNQPQHF.

To note about this clone: The same CDR3 is also encoded by other DNA sequences in this sample. The J gene is TRBJ2-5, the V gene TRBV5-1; the match to TRBD2 covers 11 bases. Germline V gene sequence: CDR1 SGHRS, CDR2 YFSETQ. Trimming at V came to 2 bases and at J to 2 bases, leaving 5 bases not matched to a gene. CDR3 size: 16 residues. CDR3 amino acids: CASSLGSGGDQETQYF. The DNA of the CDR3 is TGCGCCAGCAGCTTAGGTAGCGGGGGGGATCAAGAGACCCAGTACTTC.

V and J are TRBV11-2 and TRBJ1-1, with TRBD1 identical over 7 bases. The J segment lost 4 bases and the V segment lost 5 bases, leaving 13 bases of the junction unmatched. Per germline, CDR1 SGHAT and CDR2 FQNNGV. This CDR3 is 16 amino acids long. CDR3 region: CASSEDRERFITEAFF. DNA of the CDR3: TGTGCCAGCAGCGAAGACAGGGAGAGGTTTATCACTGAAGCTTTCTTT. Supplemented by reference TRBV11-2 and TRBJ1-1, the full variable domain reads EAGVAQSPRYKIIEKRQSVAFWCNPISGHATLYWYQQILGQGPKLLIQFQNNGVVDDSQLPKDRFSAERLKGVDSTLKIQPAKLEDSAVYLCASSEDRERFITEAFFGQGTRLTVV.

The chain joins TRBV7-6 to TRBJ2-7, with D perhaps matching TRBD1 (6 bases). CDR1 and CDR2 from the germline V gene are SGHVS and FNYEAQ. CDR3 size: 16 residues. Trimming removed 1 base at V and 0 bases at J, with 13 bases between. CDR3: CASSLVGRDISYEQYF. The CDR3, as DNA: TGTGCCAGCAGCTTAGTGGGCAGGGACATCTCCTACGAGCAGTACTTC.

This chain joins TRBV27 and TRBJ2-2, with TRBD1 matching over 8 bases. Looked up from germline, CDR1 is MNHEY and CDR2 is SMNVEV (reference sequence). The trim removed 3 bases at V and 7 bases at J, leaving 7 bases unmatched. This CDR3 comprises 15 residues. CDR3 nucleotide sequence: TGTGCCAGCAGTTTGGCCAGGGGGCGCGACGGGGAGCTGTTTTTT. Its protein product is CASSLARGRDGELFF.

The J gene is TRBJ2-1, the V gene TRBV2; D may be TRBD1 (7 bases). V was clipped by 7 bases and J by 6 bases, with 16 bases between them. Germline V gene sequence: CDR1 SNHLY, CDR2 FYNNEI. This CDR3 contains 14 residues. The CDR3 loop reads CASKPQGGFNEQFF. The CDR3 DNA follows: TGTGCCAGCAAGCCTCAGGGGGGTTTCAATGAGCAGTTCTTC.

The chain uses TRBV7-9 and TRBJ2-1, with 9 bases lining up with TRBD1. The germline V gene has CDR1 SEHNR and CDR2 FQNEAQ (reference sequence). With 5 bases clipped from V and 8 bases from J, the junction kept 7 bases outside the gene matches. The CDR3 has 14 amino acids. This CDR3 reads CASSPGTGFDEQFF. The DNA for the CDR3 is TGTGCCAGCAGCCCCGGGACAGGGTTTGATGAGCAGTTCTTC.

This chain connects TRBV7-2 to TRBJ2-2; D is unclear. Germline CDR1 reads SGHTA; CDR2 reads FQGNSA. V was cut by 11 bases and J by 6 bases, with 10 bases left in between. The CDR3 runs 11 residues. The CDR3 sequence: CAVGVAGELFF. The CDR3 nucleotides read TGTGCCGTCGGAGTCGCCGGGGAGCTGTTTTTT. Based on the CDR3 plus reference TRBV7-2 and TRBJ2-2, the full variable domain is GAGVSQSPSNKVTEKGKDVELRCDPISGHTALYWYRQSLGQGLEFLIYFQGNSAPDKSGLPSDRFSAERTGGSVSTLTIQRTQQEDSAVYLCAVGVAGELFFGEGSRLTVL.

The rearrangement links TRBV15 to TRBJ1-1; possible D gene TRBD1, 6 bases. Deletions cut 2 bases from V and 1 base from J, with 11 bases between. CDR3 length: 15 residues. Per the germline V gene, CDR1 is LNHNV and CDR2 is YYDKDF (reference sequence). The chain's CDR3 is CATSRTQGRNTEAFF. The CDR3 DNA reads TGTGCCACCAGCAGAACACAGGGACGGAACACTGAAGCTTTCTTT.

V and J are TRBV2 and TRBJ2-6; the match to TRBD1 covers 8 bases. The CDR3 runs to 15 residues. Germline V gene sequence: CDR1 SNHLY, CDR2 FYNNEI. V trimming: 6 bases; J trimming: 2 bases; junction bases outside the gene matches: 3. CDR3 sequence reads: CASRTTGAGANVLTF. CDR3 coding DNA: TGTGCCAGCAGGACGACAGGGGCTGGGGCCAACGTCCTGACTTTC. The entire variable domain, with the rest obtained from reference TRBV2 and TRBJ2-6, is as follows: EPEVTQTPSHQVTQMGQEVILRCVPISNHLYFYWYRQILGQKVEFLVSFYNNEISEKSEIFDDQFSVERPDGSNFTLKIRSTKLEDSAMYFCASRTTGAGANVLTFGAGSRLTVL.

The chain carries TRBV18 and TRBJ1-2, with D unresolved. Trimming took 5 bases from V and 1 from J, leaving 17 bases between them. The CDR3 extends over 16 amino acids. CDR1 and CDR2 (germline): KGHSH, LQKENI. In DNA form, the CDR3 reads TGTGCCAGCTCAGGGCAGCCTCCTCCAGATAACTATGGCTACACCTTC. Encoded protein: CASSGQPPPDNYGYTF. The variable domain in full, completed from reference TRBV18 and TRBJ1-2, reads NAGVMQNPRHLVRRRGQEARLRCSPMKGHSHVYWYRQLPEEGLKFMVYLQKENIIDESGMPKERFSAEFPKEGPSILRIQQVVRGDSAAYFCASSGQPPPDNYGYTFGSGTRLTVV.

The chain has TRBV7-2 and TRBJ1-2; no clear D gene. The ends were cut back, 1 base at V and 2 bases at J, with 14 bases in the middle. The CDR3 sequence is 16 residues long. In germline, CDR1 is SGHTA, CDR2 FQGNSA. DNA for the CDR3: TGTGCCAGCAGCTTAGTGGCGGGGTTCAGGAACTATGGCTACACCTTC. This translates into CASSLVAGFRNYGYTF.

The chain carries TRBV9 and TRBJ2-1; D not certain. Trimming removed 4 bases from V and 0 bases from J, with 5 bases in between. CDR1 SGDLS and CDR2 YYNGEE come from the germline V gene. CDR3 length: 13 residues. DNA of the CDR3: TGTGCCAGCAGCCCCTCCTCCTACAATGAGCAGTTCTTC. Amino acid sequence: CASSPSSYNEQFF.

This chain joins TRBV5-1 and TRBJ2-1; 7 bases agree with TRBD1. V dropped 3 bases and J dropped 7; count of bases not matched to a gene: 7. The CDR3 is 14 amino acids. CDR1 and CDR2 from the germline V gene are SGHRS and YFSETQ. CDR3 residues: CASSSRQGWNEQFF. The DNA for the CDR3 is TGCGCCAGCAGCTCCCGACAGGGCTGGAATGAGCAGTTCTTC. The full variable domain, with the rest looked up from reference TRBV5-1 and TRBJ2-1, is KAGVTQTPRYLIKTRGQQVTLSCSPISGHRSVSWYQQTPGQGLQFLFEYFSETQRNKGNFPGRFSGRQFSNSRSEMNVSTLELGDSALYLCASSSRQGWNEQFFGPGTRLTVL.

J is TRBJ2-4 and V is TRBV6-1, with TRBD1 identical over 9 bases. Losses at the gene ends were 5 bases for V and 6 bases for J; bases not matched to a gene: 5. The CDR3 has 14 residues. Germline V gene lookup returns CDR1 MNHNS and CDR2 SASEGT. The CDR3 protein is CASSFDRGVNIQYF. In DNA form, the CDR3 reads TGTGCCAGCAGTTTCGACAGGGGGGTAAACATTCAGTACTTC.

The chain carries TRBV9 and TRBJ2-7, with 7 positions matching TRBD2. The ends lost 3 bases at V and 0 bases at J; junction bases unmatched: 0. This CDR3 region has 13 residues. Germline V gene lookup returns CDR1 SGDLS and CDR2 YYNGEE. The CDR3 nucleotides read TGTGCCAGCAGCGCTAGCGGCTCCTACGAGCAGTACTTC. This sequence encodes CASSASGSYEQYF.

The chain combines TRBV29-1 with TRBJ1-2, with D perhaps matching TRBD1 (5 bases). V lost 3 bases and J 2 bases, leaving 10 bases between the germline ends. Per germline, CDR1 SQVTM and CDR2 ANQGSEA. The CDR3 runs to 13 residues. Here the CDR3 reads CSVEGGSNYGYTF. CDR3 coding DNA: TGCAGCGTTGAGGGGGGTTCCAACTATGGCTACACCTTC.

The chain has TRBV7-9 and TRBJ2-2, with D unresolved. The CDR3 is made up of 15 amino acids. CDR1 and CDR2 (germline): SEHNR, FQNEAQ (reference sequence). V lost 1 base to trimming and J lost 2 bases, with 8 bases between them. This chain's CDR3 is CASSLVGGNTGELFF. For the CDR3, the DNA is TGTGCCAGCAGCTTAGTAGGCGGTAACACCGGGGAGCTGTTTTTT.

This chain joins TRBV5-1 and TRBJ1-2, with TRBD1 matching over 12 bases. The ends lost 3 bases at V and 4 bases at J; junction bases unmatched: 7. The CDR3 is 16 amino acids. Looked up from germline, CDR1 is SGHRS and CDR2 is YFSETQ. The CDR3 sequence: CASSSGGTGGAYGYTF. In nucleotides, the CDR3 is TGCGCCAGCAGCTCCGGTGGGACAGGGGGCGCCTATGGCTACACCTTC.

This clone was detected once. The chain uses TRBV15 and TRBJ2-1; 9 positions agree with TRBD1. The CDR3 spans 15 residues. V was clipped by 3 bases and J by 2 bases; unmatched bases: 2. Germline V gene data show CDR1 as LNHNV and CDR2 as YYDKDF (reference sequence). The CDR3 DNA reads as TGTGCCACCAGCAGTCGGGACAGGGCCTACAATGAGCAGTTCTTC. Protein: CATSSRDRAYNEQFF.